A single sample gave rise to the 5 T cell receptor beta chains below, sequenced in a study of siplizumab effects on memory and regulatory T cells (dated by TCRdb to between 2017 and 2020). Library generation was performed with the immunoSEQ multiplex PCR assay. TCRdb's version of the immuneACCESS table is confined to in-frame rearrangements and falls short of the full clone set. An unresolved V gene accounts for under half of the shortfall where checked; the remainder is of unknown origin. The sample includes 95,000 to 100,000 clones, with 80% to 95% observed a single time. About 12% of the sample goes to the ten largest clones. The sequenced sample consisted of non-Treg CD4+ T cells sorted from blood. The cell subset or site label, read with the paper, signifies: FACS-sorted unstimulated CD4+ non-regulatory T cells. These receptors came from a human donor in good health.

The chain employs TRBV11-2 and TRBJ2-1; D is perhaps TRBD2 (5 bases). Trimming left V 2 bases short and J 9 bases short, with 11 bases between. The length of the CDR3 is 13 residues. CDR1 is SGHAT and CDR2 is FQNNGV in the germline V gene. CDR3 nucleotides: TGTGCCAGCAGCTTACTAGCTCTGGCTGAGCAGTTCTTC. This sequence encodes CASSLLALAEQFF.

This clone was observed a single time. This rearrangement joins TRBV27 to TRBJ2-5; TRBD2 aligns across 12 bases. CDR1 and CDR2 (germline): MNHEY, SMNVEV (reference sequence). The CDR3 runs 19 residues. J lost 6 bases, V lost 4 bases, and 18 bases had no gene match. The chain's CDR3 is CASSSILMGASGREKTQYF. The CDR3 bases are TGTGCCAGCAGTTCAATCCTAATGGGGGCTAGCGGGAGGGAAAAGACCCAGTACTTC.

The rearrangement uses TRBV10-3 and TRBJ2-7; D uncertain. V gave up 0 bases and J gave up 6 bases, with 12 bases separating them. Germline-derived CDR1 and CDR2 are ENHRY and SYGVKD. The CDR3 runs to 14 residues. CDR3 in amino acids: CAISESNRRSEQYF. The CDR3 bases are TGTGCCATCAGTGAGTCGAACAGACGCTCCGAGCAGTACTTC.

The rearrangement joins TRBV10-3 to TRBJ2-1; 10 nucleotides line up with TRBD2. The CDR3 totals 17 residues. Germline trimming cut 0 bases from V and 7 bases from J; bases unmatched to any gene: 9. Germline V gene sequence: CDR1 ENHRY, CDR2 SYGVKD. The CDR3 DNA is TGTGCCATCAGTGAGTCGCCAGCGGGAGGGATTAGGAATGAGCAGTTCTTC. Its protein is CAISESPAGGIRNEQFF.

This chain connects TRBV29-1 to TRBJ1-4; TRBD1 might be the D (6 bases). Trimming removed 6 bases from V and 7 bases from J, with 15 bases in between. The CDR3 totals 13 residues. Germline CDR1 reads SQVTM; CDR2 reads ANQGSEA. In DNA form, the CDR3 reads TGCAGCGTGGGCGGGGGCGCCTTTGAAAAACTGTTTTTT. As protein: CSVGGGAFEKLFF.